The T cell receptor (beta chain) under discussion was sequenced for a study of memory CD4+ T cells and cytomegalovirus serostatus. The overall study: Donors were healthy Belgian adults, 9 or 10 CMV seropositive and approximately 23 seronegative.

V lost 2 bases to trimming and J lost 2 bases, with 13 bases between them. Germline CDR1 reads LNHDA; CDR2 reads SQIVND (reference sequence). This CDR3 has 15 residues. Study observations and caveats: CD4+ memory repertoires contained about two fifths of the roughly 160 reported CMV TCRbeta sequences. The CMV-associated TCR signature appears largely within the CD4+ memory repertoire. CMV serostatus prediction reached median AUC approximately 0.95, or 0.91 with US-trained model.

As concerns this clone: Its specificity is not known.

Single viable CD3+CD4+CD8-CD45RO+ cells were sorted as the memory CD4+ T cells. Libraries were prepared by immunoSEQ multiplex PCR; TCRdb keeps only in-frame clonotypes and omits some of them. The table lists approximately 47,000 clones, roughly three quarters of them singletons. This receptor was taken from an adult in good health and CMV-seronegative. What was sequenced was memory CD4+ T cells from blood. V usage is TRBV19 and J usage is TRBJ2-7; D may be TRBD1 (5 bases). The CDR3 protein is CASSIQGVPTYEQYF. The CDR3 DNA is TGTGCCAGTAGTATACAAGGGGTCCCTACCTACGAGCAGTACTTC.